Many counts were recorded for the clone carrying this T cell receptor (beta chain). Antigen: not known. The data derive from a study of T-cell reconstitution after alpha-beta-depleted transplantation in children. Preparation of the TCRbeta library involved a method that used unique molecular identifiers. TCRdb passed the PCR reads through MiXCR, listing each CDR3 protein once. The sample includes about 27,000 distinct CDR3 sequences, about 6.3% seen only once; the top ten take approximately 7%. The ends were cut back, 2 bases at V and 2 bases at J, with 13 bases in the middle. This CDR3 is 15 amino acids long. The germline V gene encodes CDR1 SGHKS and CDR2 YYEKEE (reference sequence). General study points: Where some patients showed high TCRbeta diversity at day 60, it came from recipient T cells and thymic progenitors that had survived. Expanded graft clones numbering several hundred reportedly gave rise to alpha-beta T cells about two months after transplant. At the one-year point after transplant, T-cell counts and TCRbeta diversity were found to come mostly from T cells that had been newly produced.

The clonotype was recovered from a male patient under 18 who had a stem cell transplant for acute myeloid leukemia, so the T cells may come from the graft donor. Sequenced material: PBMCs, mostly from graft donor cells, taken 180 days after TCRalphabeta/CD19-depleted stem cell transplant. This chain links TRBV5-5 with TRBJ1-1, with no clear D. The CDR3 region has the DNA TGTGCCAGCAGCTTACTTTTGGCGGTAAACACTGAAGCTTTCTTT. This encodes CASSLLLAVNTEAFF.